This T cell receptor beta chain appears in the sequencing data of a study of shared clonotypes between healthy human individuals. Findings and caveats of the study: Donor clonotype sharing was expected to depend on sequencing depth. All-four-donor shared clonotypes had higher generation probabilities than non-shared clonotypes did.

In the sorted-subset replicate PCRs, 200 ng DNA, 25,000 to 30,000 T cell genomes, was used. The method was immunoSEQ multiplex PCR; TCRdb's version includes in-frame clones alone and lacks a portion of them. The sample yields over a million clones, roughly 97% seen once. This CDR3 has 17 residues. V gave up 6 bases and J gave up 3 bases, with 24 bases separating them. Germline-derived CDR1 and CDR2 are SGHAT and FQNNGV. As concerns this clone: What it recognizes is unknown.

Sequencing was done on a sample of naive CD4+ T cells sorted from blood. Subset described: CD45RA+ positively selected. This rearrangement joins TRBV11-2 to TRBJ2-7; the D gene is possibly TRBD1 (6 bases). The sequence was obtained from a man in his thirties or forties in good health. CDR3 bases: TGTGCCAGCAGGCGCGGACGTTTCCGGGACACAGGCTACGAGCAGTACTTC. Translating it yields CASRRGRFRDTGYEQYF. Drawing the rest from reference TRBV11-2 and TRBJ2-7, the complete variable domain is EAGVAQSPRYKIIEKRQSVAFWCNPISGHATLYWYQQILGQGPKLLIQFQNNGVVDDSQLPKDRFSAERLKGVDSTLKIQPAKLEDSAVYLCASRRGRFRDTGYEQYFGPGTRLTVT.